Listed below are T cell receptor beta chains from one sample, sequenced in a study of T cell responses to AZD1222 COVID-19 vaccine. TCRdb keeps only in-frame clones here, not all; method: immunoSEQ multiplex PCR. In the table there are 90,000 to 150,000 clones, roughly 90% of which are singletons. The input for sequencing was peripheral blood, taken 28 days after the second AZD1222 dose. These receptors all stem from an adult who received the AZD1222 COVID-19 vaccine. Both conserved end residues are part of each CDR3. A D gene is named only where the DNA matches it firmly. Only part of the rows carry a size: once, few, many, or a class if the clone is expanded.

few,TRBV7-9,TRBJ1-5,NA,TGTGCCAGCAGCTTATACGGAATTCAGCCCCAGCATTTT,CASSLYGIQPQHF
NA,TRBV28,TRBJ1-4,NA,TGTGCCAGCAGTTTCCCCCCGGGGAGTGAAAAACTGTTTTTT,CASSFPPGSEKLFF
once,TRBV12-3/TRBV12-4,TRBJ2-7,NA,TGTGCCAGCAGTTCGGTCTACGAGCAGTACTTC,CASSSVYEQYF
NA,TRBV9,TRBJ2-2,TRBD1,TGTGCCAGGCCCGACAGGGCCGGAGATATCGGGGAGCTGTTTTTT,CARPDRAGDIGELFF
NA,TRBV5-4,TRBJ2-5,TRBD2,TGTGCCAGCAGCTTGGAGGTTCCTAGCGGCCAAGAGACCCAGTACTTC,CASSLEVPSGQETQYF
NA,TRBV9,TRBJ2-3,NA,TGTGCCAGCGGCAGGGGGGGCAGCACAGATACGCAGTATTTT,CASGRGGSTDTQYF
NA,TRBV19,TRBJ1-2,NA,TGTGCCAGTAGTATCCAGGGGCAGGCAAAGTTCTATGGCTACACCTTC,CASSIQGQAKFYGYTF
NA,TRBV7-2,TRBJ2-3,NA,TGTGCCAGCAGCTTGTGGACTAGCACAGATACGCAGTATTTT,CASSLWTSTDTQYF
NA,TRBV30,TRBJ2-1,NA,TGTGCCTGGAAAACCCCGGACAACTCCTACAATGAGCAGTTCTTC,CAWKTPDNSYNEQFF
NA,TRBV2,TRBJ1-2,NA,TGTGCCAGCAGTGAAGGAGCCTCAATCTATGGCTACACCTTC,CASSEGASIYGYTF